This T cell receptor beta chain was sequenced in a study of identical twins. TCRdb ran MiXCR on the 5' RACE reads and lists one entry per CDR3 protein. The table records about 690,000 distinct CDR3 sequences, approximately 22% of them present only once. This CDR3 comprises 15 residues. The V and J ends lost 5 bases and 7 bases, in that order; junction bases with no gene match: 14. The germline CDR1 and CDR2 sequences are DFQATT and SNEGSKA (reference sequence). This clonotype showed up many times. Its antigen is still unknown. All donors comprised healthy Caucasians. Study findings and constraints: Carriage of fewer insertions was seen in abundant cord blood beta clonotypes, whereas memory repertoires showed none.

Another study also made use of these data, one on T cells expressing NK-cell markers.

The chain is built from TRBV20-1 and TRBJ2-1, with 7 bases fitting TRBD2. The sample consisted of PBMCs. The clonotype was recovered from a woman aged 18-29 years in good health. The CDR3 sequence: CSAPTFRGEGNEQFF. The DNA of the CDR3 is TGCAGTGCTCCGACATTCCGGGGGGAAGGGAATGAGCAGTTCTTC.